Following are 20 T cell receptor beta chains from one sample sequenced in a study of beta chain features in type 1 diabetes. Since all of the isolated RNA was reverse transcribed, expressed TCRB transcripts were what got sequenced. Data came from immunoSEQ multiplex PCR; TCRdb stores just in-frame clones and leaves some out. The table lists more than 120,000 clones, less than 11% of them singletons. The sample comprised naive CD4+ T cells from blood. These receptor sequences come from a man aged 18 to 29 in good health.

The DNA of the CDR3 is TGTGCCAGCAGCTTATGGCGGGGGGAGGTCACCGGGGAGCTGTTTTTT. Protein sequence: CASSLWRGEVTGELFF. The chain couples TRBV7-2 to TRBJ2-2; 8 bases agree with TRBD2. Germline V gene lookup returns CDR1 SGHTA and CDR2 FQGNSA. The CDR3 runs to 16 residues. The V segment lost 2 bases and the J segment 4 bases; nucleotides outside the gene matches: 6.

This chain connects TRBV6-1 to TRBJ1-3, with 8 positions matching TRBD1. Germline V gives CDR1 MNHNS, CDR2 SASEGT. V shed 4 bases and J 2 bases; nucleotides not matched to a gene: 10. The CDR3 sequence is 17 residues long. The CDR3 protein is CASSGVQGDRAGNTIYF. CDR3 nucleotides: TGTGCCAGCAGTGGTGTACAGGGGGATAGGGCTGGAAACACCATATATTTT.

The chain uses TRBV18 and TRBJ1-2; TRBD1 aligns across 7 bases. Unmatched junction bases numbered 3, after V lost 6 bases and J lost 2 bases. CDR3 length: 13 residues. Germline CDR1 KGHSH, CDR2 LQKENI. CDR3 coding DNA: TGTGCCAGCTCCCTGGACAGGAACTATGGCTACACCTTC. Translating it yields CASSLDRNYGYTF.

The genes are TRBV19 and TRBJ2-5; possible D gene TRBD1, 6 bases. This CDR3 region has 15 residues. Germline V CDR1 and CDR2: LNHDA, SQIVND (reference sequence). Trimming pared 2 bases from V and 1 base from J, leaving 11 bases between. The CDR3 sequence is CASSIQGHIQETQYF. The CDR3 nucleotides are TGTGCCAGTAGTATACAGGGGCACATCCAAGAGACCCAGTACTTC.

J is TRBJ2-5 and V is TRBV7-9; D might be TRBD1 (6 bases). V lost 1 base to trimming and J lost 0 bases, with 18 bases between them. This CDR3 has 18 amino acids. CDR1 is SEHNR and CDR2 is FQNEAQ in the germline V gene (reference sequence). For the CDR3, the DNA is TGTGCCAGCAGCTTAGTTGGGGGCTCTTGGGGGTACCAAGAGACCCAGTACTTC. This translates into CASSLVGGSWGYQETQYF.

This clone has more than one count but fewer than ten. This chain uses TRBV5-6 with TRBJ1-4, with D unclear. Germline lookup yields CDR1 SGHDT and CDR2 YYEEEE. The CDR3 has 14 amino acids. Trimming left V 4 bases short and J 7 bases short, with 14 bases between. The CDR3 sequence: CASSLSGRFEKLFF. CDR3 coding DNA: TGTGCCAGCAGCCTAAGCGGACGCTTTGAAAAACTGTTTTTT.

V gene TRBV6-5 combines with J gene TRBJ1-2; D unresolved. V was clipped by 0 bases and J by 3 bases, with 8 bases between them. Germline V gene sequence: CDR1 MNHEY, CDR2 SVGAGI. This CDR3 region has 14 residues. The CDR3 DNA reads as TGTGCCAGCAGTTACTCATCCCGGGACTATGGCTACACCTTC. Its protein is CASSYSSRDYGYTF.

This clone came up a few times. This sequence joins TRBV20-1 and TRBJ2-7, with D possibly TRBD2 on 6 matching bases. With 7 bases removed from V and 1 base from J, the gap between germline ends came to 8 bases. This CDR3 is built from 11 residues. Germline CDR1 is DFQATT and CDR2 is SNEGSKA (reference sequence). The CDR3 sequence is CSVGGSYEQYF. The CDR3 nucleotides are TGCAGTGTTGGGGGGTCCTACGAGCAGTACTTC.

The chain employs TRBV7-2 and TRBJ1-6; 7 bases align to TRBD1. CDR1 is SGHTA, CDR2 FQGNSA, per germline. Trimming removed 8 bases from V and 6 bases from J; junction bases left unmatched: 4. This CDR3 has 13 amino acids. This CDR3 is CASSSGGNSPLHF. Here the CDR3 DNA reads TGTGCCAGCTCGTCAGGGGGTAATTCACCCCTCCACTTT.

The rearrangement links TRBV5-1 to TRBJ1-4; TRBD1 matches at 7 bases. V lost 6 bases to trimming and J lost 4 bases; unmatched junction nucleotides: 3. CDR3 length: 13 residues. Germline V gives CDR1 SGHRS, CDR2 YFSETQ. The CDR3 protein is CASTTGINEKLFF. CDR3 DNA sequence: TGCGCCAGCACGACAGGGATTAATGAAAAACTGTTTTTT.

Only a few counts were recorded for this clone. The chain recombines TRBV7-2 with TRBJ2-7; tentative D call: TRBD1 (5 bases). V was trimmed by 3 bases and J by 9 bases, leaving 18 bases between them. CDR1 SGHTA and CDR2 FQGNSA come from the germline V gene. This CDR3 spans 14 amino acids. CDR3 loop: CASSFARTPRAQYF. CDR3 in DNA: TGTGCCAGCAGCTTTGCCCGGACACCCCGGGCGCAGTACTTC.

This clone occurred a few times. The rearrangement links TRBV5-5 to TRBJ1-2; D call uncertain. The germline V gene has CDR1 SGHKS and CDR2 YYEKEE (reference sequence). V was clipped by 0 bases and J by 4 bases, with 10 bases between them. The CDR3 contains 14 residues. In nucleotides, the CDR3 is TGTGCCAGCAGCTTGGCACCTGAGGGCTATGGCTACACCTTC. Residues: CASSLAPEGYGYTF.

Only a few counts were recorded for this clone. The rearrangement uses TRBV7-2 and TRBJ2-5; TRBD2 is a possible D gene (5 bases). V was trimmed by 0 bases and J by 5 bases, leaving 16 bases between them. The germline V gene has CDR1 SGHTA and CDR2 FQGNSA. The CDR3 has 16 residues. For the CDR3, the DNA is TGTGCCAGCAGCTTAGCTCTCGTGACGGGGTCGGAGACCCAGTACTTC. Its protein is CASSLALVTGSETQYF.

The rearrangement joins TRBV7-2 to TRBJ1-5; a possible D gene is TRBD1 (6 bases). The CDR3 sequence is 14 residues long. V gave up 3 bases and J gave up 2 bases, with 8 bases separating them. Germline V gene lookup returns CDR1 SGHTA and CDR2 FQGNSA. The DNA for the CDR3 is TGTGCCAGCAGCTTCAGGACAGGCAATCAGCCCCAGCATTTT. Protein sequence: CASSFRTGNQPQHF.

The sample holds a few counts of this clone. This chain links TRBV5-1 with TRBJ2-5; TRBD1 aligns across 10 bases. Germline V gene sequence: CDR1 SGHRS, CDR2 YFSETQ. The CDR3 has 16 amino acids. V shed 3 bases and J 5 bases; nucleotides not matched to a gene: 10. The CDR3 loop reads CASSWGGQGGSETQYF. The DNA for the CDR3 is TGCGCCAGCAGCTGGGGAGGACAGGGGGGTTCGGAGACCCAGTACTTC.

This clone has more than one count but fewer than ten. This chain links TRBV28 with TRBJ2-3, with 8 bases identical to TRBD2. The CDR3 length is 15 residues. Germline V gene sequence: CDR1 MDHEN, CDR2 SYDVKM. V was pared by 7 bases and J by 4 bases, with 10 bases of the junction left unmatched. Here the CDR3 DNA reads TGTGCCAGCAAATACGGCGGGGGGTCGGCAGATACGCAGTATTTT. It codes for CASKYGGGSADTQYF.

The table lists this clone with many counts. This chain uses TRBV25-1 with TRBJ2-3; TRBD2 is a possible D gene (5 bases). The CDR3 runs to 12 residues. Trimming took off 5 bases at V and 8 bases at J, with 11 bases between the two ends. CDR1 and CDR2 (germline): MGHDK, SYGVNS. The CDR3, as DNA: TGTGCCAGCAGTTCGGTAGGAGGTACGCAGTATTTT. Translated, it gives CASSSVGGTQYF.

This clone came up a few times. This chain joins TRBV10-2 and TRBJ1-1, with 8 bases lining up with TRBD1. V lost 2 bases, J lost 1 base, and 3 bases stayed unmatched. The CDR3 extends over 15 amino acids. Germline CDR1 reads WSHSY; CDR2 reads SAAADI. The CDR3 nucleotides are TGCGCCAGCAGTGAGCAAGGACAGGGGAACACTGAAGCTTTCTTT. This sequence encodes CASSEQGQGNTEAFF.

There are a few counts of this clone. The CDR3 DNA sequence: TGTGCCAGCAGCTGGCCTTTTGGCAAGGAAGCTTTCTTT. Translating gives CASSWPFGKEAFF. This chain links TRBV5-5 with TRBJ1-1; unclear D gene. CDR3 length: 13 amino acids. The germline V gene encodes CDR1 SGHKS and CDR2 YYEKEE (reference sequence). Trimming took off 3 bases at V and 8 bases at J, with 14 bases between the two ends.

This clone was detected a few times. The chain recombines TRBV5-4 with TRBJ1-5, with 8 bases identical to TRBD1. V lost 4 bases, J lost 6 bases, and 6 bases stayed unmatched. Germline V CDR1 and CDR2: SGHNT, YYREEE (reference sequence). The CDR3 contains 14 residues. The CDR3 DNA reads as TGTGCCAGCAGCCCGGGACAGGATAGTCAGCCCCAGCATTTT. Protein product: CASSPGQDSQPQHF.